The 4 T cell receptor beta chains in this list originate from one sample, sequenced in a study of control samples from healthy donors and cancer patients. Sequencing used immunoSEQ multiplex PCR; TCRdb keeps in-frame clones, though not all of them. This table has 80,000 to 85,000 clones, roughly 90% appearing once. The sequencing input was blood. All receptors derive from a woman in her forties or fifties in good health.

CDR3 region: CASSVEGARLGNTIYF. As DNA, the CDR3 is TGTGCCAGCAGCGTAGAGGGGGCGCGTTTAGGAAACACCATATATTTT. The rearrangement links TRBV9 to TRBJ1-3; the match to TRBD1 covers 7 bases. CDR1 is SGDLS and CDR2 is YYNGEE in the germline V gene. There are 16 residues in the CDR3. J was trimmed by 4 bases and V by 0 bases; bases with no gene match: 7.

This rearrangement joins TRBV2 to TRBJ1-6; 7 nucleotides line up with TRBD1. CDR1 and CDR2 from the germline V gene are SNHLY and FYNNEI. The CDR3 is 13 amino acids. Germline trimming cut 4 bases from V and 10 bases from J; bases unmatched to any gene: 4. The CDR3, as DNA: TGTGCCAGCAGTGCTGACAGGGAATCACCCCTCCACTTT. The encoded protein is CASSADRESPLHF.

The J gene is TRBJ2-2, the V gene TRBV11-3, with D uncertain. CDR3 length: 11 amino acids. V lost 6 bases to trimming and J lost 6 bases, with 5 bases between them. The V gene's germline CDR1 is SGHNT and CDR2 YENEEA. The DNA of the CDR3 is TGTGCCAGCAGAGGATCCGGGGAGCTGTTTTTT. Translated, it gives CASRGSGELFF.

This chain connects TRBV5-1 to TRBJ2-7, with D hard to call. This CDR3 has 15 residues. Germline V gene data show CDR1 as SGHRS and CDR2 as YFSETQ. Trimming left V 0 bases short and J 2 bases short, with 12 bases between. The CDR3 here is CASSLVSGSAYEQYF. CDR3 sequence (DNA): TGCGCCAGCAGCTTGGTCTCAGGTTCGGCCTACGAGCAGTACTTC.